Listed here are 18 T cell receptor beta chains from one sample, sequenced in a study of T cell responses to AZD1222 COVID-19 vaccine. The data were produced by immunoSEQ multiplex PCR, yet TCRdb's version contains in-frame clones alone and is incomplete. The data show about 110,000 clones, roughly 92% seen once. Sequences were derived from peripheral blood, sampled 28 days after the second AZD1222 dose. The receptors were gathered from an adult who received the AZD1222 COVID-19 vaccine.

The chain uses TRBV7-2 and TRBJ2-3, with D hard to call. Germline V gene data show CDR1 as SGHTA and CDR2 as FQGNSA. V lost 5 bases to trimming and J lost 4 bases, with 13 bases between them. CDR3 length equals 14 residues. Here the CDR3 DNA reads TGTGCCAGCAGCGCAAACCGACCGGCAGATACGCAGTATTTT. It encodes CASSANRPADTQYF.

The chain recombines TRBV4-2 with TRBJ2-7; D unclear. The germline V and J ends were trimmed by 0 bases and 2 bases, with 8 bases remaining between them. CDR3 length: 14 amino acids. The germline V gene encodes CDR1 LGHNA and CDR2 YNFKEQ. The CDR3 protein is CASSQELLAYEQYF. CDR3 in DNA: TGTGCCAGCAGCCAAGAGCTGCTAGCCTACGAGCAGTACTTC.

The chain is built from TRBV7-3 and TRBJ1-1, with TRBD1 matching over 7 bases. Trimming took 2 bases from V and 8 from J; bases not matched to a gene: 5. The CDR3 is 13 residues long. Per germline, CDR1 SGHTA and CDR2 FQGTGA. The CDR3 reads CASSLARGHEAFF. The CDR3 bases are TGTGCCAGCAGCTTAGCGAGGGGGCACGAAGCTTTCTTT. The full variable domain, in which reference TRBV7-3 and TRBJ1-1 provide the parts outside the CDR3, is GAGVSQTPSNKVTEKGKYVELRCDPISGHTALYWYRQSLGQGPEFLIYFQGTGAADDSGLPNDRFFAVRPEGSVSTLKIQRTERGDSAVYLCASSLARGHEAFFGQGTRLTVV.

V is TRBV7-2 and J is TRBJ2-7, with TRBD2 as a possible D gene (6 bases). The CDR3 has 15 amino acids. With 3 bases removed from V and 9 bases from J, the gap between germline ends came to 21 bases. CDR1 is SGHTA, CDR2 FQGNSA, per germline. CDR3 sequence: CASSFDRAGDGGQYF. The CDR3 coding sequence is TGTGCCAGCAGCTTCGATAGGGCTGGCGACGGGGGGCAGTACTTC.

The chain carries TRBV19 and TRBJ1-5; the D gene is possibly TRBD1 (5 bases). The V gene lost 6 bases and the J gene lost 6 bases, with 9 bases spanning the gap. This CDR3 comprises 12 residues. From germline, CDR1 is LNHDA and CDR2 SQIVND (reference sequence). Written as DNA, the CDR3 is TGTGCCAGTAGCAGGGTTCTTCAGCCCCAGCATTTT. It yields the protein CASSRVLQPQHF.

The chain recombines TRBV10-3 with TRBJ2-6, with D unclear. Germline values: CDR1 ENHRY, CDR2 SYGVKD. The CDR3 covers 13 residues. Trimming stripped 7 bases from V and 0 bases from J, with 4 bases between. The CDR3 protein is CAIIDSGANVLTF. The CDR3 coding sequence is TGTGCCATCATCGACTCTGGGGCCAACGTCCTGACTTTC.

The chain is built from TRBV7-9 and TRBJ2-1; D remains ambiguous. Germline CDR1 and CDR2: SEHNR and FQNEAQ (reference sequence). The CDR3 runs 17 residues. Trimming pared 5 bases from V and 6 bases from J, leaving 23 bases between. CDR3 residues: CASSPDGRYGSTNEQFF. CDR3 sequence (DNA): TGTGCCAGCAGCCCGGATGGTAGGTACGGATCTACCAATGAGCAGTTCTTC. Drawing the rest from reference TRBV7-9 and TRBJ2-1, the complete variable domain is DTGVSQNPRHKITKRGQNVTFRCDPISEHNRLYWYRQTLGQGPEFLTYFQNEAQLEKSRLLSDRFSAERPKGSFSTLEIQRTEQGDSAMYLCASSPDGRYGSTNEQFFGPGTRLTVL.

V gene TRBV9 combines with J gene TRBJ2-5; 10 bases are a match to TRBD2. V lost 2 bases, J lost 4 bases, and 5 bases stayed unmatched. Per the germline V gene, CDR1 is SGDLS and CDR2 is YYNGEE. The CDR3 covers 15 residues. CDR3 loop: CASSVSGGAGETQYF. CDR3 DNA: TGTGCCAGCAGCGTGAGCGGGGGGGCCGGAGAGACCCAGTACTTC.

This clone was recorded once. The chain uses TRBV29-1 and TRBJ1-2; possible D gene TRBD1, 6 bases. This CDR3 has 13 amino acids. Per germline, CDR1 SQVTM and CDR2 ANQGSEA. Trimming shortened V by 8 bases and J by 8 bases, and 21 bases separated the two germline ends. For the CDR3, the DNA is TGCAGCACCCGTGACAACAGGGCCGGCGGCTACACCTTC. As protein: CSTRDNRAGGYTF.

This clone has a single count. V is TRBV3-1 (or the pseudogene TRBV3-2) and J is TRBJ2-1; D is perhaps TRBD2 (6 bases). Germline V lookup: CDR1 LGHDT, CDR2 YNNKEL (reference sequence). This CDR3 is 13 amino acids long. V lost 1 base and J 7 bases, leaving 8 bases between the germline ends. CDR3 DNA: TGTGCCAGCAGCCAAGTAGCGGTAAATGAGCAGTTCTTC. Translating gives CASSQVAVNEQFF.

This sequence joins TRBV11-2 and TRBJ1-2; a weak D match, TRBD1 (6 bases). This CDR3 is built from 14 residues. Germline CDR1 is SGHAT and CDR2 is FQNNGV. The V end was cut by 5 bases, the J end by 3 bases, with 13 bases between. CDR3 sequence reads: CASSIGQGHYGYTF. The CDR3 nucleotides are TGTGCCAGCAGCATAGGCCAGGGGCACTATGGCTACACCTTC.

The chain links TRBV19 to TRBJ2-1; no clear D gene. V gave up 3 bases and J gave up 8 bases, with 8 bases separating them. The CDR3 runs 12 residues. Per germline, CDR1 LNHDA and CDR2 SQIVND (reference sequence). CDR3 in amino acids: CASSMTSDEQFF. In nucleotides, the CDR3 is TGTGCCAGTAGTATGACGAGCGATGAGCAGTTCTTC.

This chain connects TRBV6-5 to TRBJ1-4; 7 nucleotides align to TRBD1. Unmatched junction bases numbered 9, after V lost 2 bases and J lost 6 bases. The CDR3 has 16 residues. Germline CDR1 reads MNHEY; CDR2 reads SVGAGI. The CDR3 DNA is TGTGCCAGCAGTTACGGGCAGGACAGGCCCTATGAAAAACTGTTTTTT. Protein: CASSYGQDRPYEKLFF.

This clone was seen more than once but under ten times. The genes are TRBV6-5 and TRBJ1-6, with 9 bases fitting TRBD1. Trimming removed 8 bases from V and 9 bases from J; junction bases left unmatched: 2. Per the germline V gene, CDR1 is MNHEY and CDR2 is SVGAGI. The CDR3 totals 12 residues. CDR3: CASRTGASPLHF. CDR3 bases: TGTGCCAGCCGGACAGGGGCTTCACCCCTCCACTTT.

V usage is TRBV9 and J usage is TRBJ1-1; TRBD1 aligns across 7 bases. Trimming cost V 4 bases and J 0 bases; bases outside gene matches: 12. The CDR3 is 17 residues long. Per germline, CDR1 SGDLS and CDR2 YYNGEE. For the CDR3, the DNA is TGTGCCAGCAGCCCCGGGGACAGCAATGTGATGAACACTGAAGCTTTCTTT. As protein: CASSPGDSNVMNTEAFF.

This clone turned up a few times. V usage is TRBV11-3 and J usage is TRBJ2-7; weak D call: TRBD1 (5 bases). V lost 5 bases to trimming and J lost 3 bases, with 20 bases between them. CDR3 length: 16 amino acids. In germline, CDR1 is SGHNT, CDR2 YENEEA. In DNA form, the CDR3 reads TGTGCCAGCAGCGTAGGCCCAGGGTACGCCGGCTACGAGCAGTACTTC. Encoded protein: CASSVGPGYAGYEQYF.

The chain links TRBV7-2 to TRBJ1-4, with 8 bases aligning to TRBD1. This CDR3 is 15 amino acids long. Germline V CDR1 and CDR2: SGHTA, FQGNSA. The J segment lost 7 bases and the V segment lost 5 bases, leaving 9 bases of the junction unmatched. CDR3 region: CASSPSWDRPEKLFF. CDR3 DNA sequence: TGTGCCAGCAGCCCTTCTTGGGACAGGCCTGAAAAACTGTTTTTT.

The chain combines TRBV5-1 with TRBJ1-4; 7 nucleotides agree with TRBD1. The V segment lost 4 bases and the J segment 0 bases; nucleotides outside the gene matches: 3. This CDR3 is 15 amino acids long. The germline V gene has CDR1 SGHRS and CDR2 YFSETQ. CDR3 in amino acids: CASSRDRATNEKLFF. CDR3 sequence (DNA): TGCGCCAGCAGCCGGGACAGAGCAACTAATGAAAAACTGTTTTTT.